One and the same sample provided the 9 T cell receptor beta chains below, sequenced in a study of T cell changes during pregnancy in multiple sclerosis. Measured with immunoSEQ multiplex PCR; TCRdb has only the in-frame clones, and not every one. The table has roughly 65,000 clones, around nine tenths seen once. Sequences were derived from peripheral blood, sampled in the third trimester of pregnancy. These receptor sequences come from a female donor in good health, enrolled as a control in a pregnancy study.

This clone was recorded only once. This chain joins TRBV9 and TRBJ2-5, with 7 bases aligning to TRBD1. The trim removed 3 bases at V and 2 bases at J, leaving 7 bases unmatched. The CDR3 length is 15 residues. Germline loops: CDR1 SGDLS, CDR2 YYNGEE. The DNA of the CDR3 is TGTGCCAGCAGCGCGACAGGGTCAACTCAAGAGACCCAGTACTTC. Its protein product is CASSATGSTQETQYF.

The chain uses TRBV7-5 and TRBJ1-2; whether TRBD1, the table's D call, matches the DNA was not checked. TRBV7-5 is given as a pseudogene. The CDR3 is made up of 14 amino acids. The CDR3 nucleotides are TGTGCCAGAAGGCCCAGGGGACGCCCCTATGGCTACACCTTC. This gives the protein CARRPRGRPYGYTF.

The genes are TRBV7-6 and TRBJ1-4; D gene ambiguous. This CDR3 comprises 13 residues. V dropped 7 bases and J dropped 8 bases, with 14 bases sitting between them. Germline lookup yields CDR1 SGHVS and CDR2 FNYEAQ. The CDR3 loop reads CASTGMPGEKLFF. CDR3 coding DNA: TGTGCCAGCACCGGGATGCCAGGCGAAAAACTGTTTTTT.

The rearrangement uses TRBV4-3 and TRBJ2-5, with TRBD2 identical over 16 bases. The germline gives CDR1 LGHNA, CDR2 YSLEER. The CDR3 runs 19 residues. Trimming removed 0 bases from V and 5 bases from J; junction bases left unmatched: 9. CDR3 amino acids: CASSQDPGLAGGRLETQYF. CDR3 DNA sequence: TGCGCCAGCAGCCAAGATCCGGGACTAGCGGGGGGGCGATTGGAGACCCAGTACTTC.

The V gene is TRBV7-2, the J gene TRBJ2-7; D uncertain. Trimming left V 4 bases short and J 3 bases short, with 4 bases between. This CDR3 spans 11 amino acids. The germline V gene encodes CDR1 SGHTA and CDR2 FQGNSA. The CDR3 coding sequence is TGTGCCAGCAGCTCCATCTACGAGCAGTACTTC. Protein sequence: CASSSIYEQYF.

The chain has TRBV28 and TRBJ1-4, with D perhaps TRBD1 (6 bases). The CDR3 contains 11 residues. Germline CDR1 MDHEN, CDR2 SYDVKM. V dropped 5 bases and J dropped 10 bases, with 8 bases sitting between them. CDR3 in DNA: TGTGCCAGCAGTATAGGGGGAAAACTGTTTTTT. Translation: CASSIGGKLFF.

The V gene is TRBV30, the J gene TRBJ2-3; D remains unclear. Trimming took off 4 bases at V and 1 base at J, with 12 bases between the two ends. Per germline, CDR1 GTSNPN and CDR2 SVGIG (reference sequence). The CDR3 consists of 14 residues. The CDR3 DNA follows: TGTGCCTGGAACCATGGGCTCGGCACAGATACGCAGTATTTT. Translated: CAWNHGLGTDTQYF.

This chain links TRBV27 with TRBJ2-7; 8 bases align to TRBD2. This CDR3 contains 13 residues. CDR1 and CDR2 (germline): MNHEY, SMNVEV (reference sequence). The chain's CDR3 is CVRGERGSYEQYF. The CDR3 nucleotides are TGTGTTAGGGGGGAGCGGGGGAGCTACGAGCAGTACTTC.

The rearrangement joins TRBV7-2 to TRBJ2-5; 9 nucleotides agree with TRBD2. There are 15 residues in the CDR3. Germline V gene data show CDR1 as SGHTA and CDR2 as FQGNSA. V was clipped by 5 bases and J by 4 bases; unmatched bases: 8. CDR3 region: CASSPVSGGIETQYF. In DNA, the CDR3 is TGTGCCAGCAGCCCCGTTAGCGGGGGTATAGAGACCCAGTACTTC.